This T cell receptor (beta chain) was retrieved from a study of blood T cell repertoires in COVID-19. Study overall: Spain, Italy and the United States supplied samples that represented acute and convalescent COVID-19. From T cells, B-cell-depleted T cells, or PBMCs came the material, which was cDNA or gDNA.

Germline CDR1 is SGHKS and CDR2 is YYEKEE (reference sequence). The CDR3 runs 16 residues. The V end lost 0 bases, the J end lost 2 bases, and 11 bases lay between the germline ends. Authors' analysis steps: Cell counts per sample came from amplifying reference gene primers. This table comes from immunoSEQ multiplex PCR, and its TCRdb copy is limited to in-frame clones, with some not included. V, J and clone size are those of that table, while D and trimming were read from the DNA. In the table there are 75,000 to 90,000 clones, approximately 80% of which are singletons. J is TRBJ1-4 and V is TRBV5-5; D not certain. The clonotype was recovered from a woman aged 40 to 55 with active or convalescent COVID-19. The sequencing input was peripheral blood. CDR3 amino acids: CASSLAPLGTNEKLFF. As DNA, the CDR3 is TGTGCCAGCAGCTTGGCCCCCCTCGGGACTAATGAAAAACTGTTTTTT. Full variable domain (rest looked up from reference TRBV5-5 and TRBJ1-4): DAGVTQSPTHLIKTRGQQVTLRCSPISGHKSVSWYQQVLGQGPQFIFQYYEKEERGRGNFPDRFSARQFPNYSSELNVNALLLGDSALYLCASSLAPLGTNEKLFFGSGTQLSVL.